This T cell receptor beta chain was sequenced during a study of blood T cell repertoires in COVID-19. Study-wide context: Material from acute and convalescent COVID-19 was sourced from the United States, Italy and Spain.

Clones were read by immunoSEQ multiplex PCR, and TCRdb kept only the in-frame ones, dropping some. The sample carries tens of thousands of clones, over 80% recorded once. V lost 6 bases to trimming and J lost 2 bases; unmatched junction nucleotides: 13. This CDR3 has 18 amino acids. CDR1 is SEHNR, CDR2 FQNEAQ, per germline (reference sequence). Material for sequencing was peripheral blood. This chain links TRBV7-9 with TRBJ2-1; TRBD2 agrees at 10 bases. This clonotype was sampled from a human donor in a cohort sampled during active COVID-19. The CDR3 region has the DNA TGTGCCAGCAGAAACTTAAACCTACTAGCGGGGACCTACAATGAGCAGTTCTTC. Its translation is CASRNLNLLAGTYNEQFF.